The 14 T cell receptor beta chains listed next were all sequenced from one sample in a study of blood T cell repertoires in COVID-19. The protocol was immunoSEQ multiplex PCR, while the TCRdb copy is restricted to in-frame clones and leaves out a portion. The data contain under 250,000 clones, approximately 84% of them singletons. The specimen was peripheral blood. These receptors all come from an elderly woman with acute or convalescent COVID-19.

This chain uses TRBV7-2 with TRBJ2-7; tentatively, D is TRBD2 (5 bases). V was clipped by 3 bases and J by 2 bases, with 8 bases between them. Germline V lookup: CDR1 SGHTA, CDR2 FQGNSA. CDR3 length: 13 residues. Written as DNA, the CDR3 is TGTGCCAGCAGCTTCACACTAGCCTACGAGCAGTACTTC. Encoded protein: CASSFTLAYEQYF.

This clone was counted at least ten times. CDR3: CASSPRRWGTDTQYF. As DNA, the CDR3 is TGCGCCAGCAGCCCCCGGCGGTGGGGCACAGATACGCAGTATTTT. This rearrangement joins TRBV5-1 to TRBJ2-3; D gene unclear. This CDR3 is built from 15 residues. Germline values: CDR1 SGHRS, CDR2 YFSETQ. The V and J ends lost 4 bases and 1 base respectively, with 13 bases between them.

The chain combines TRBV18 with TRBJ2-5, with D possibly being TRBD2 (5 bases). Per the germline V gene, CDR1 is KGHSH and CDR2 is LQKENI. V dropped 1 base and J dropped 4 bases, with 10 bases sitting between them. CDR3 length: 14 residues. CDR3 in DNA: TGTGCCAGCTCACCACAGCGGCCCCCAGAGACCCAGTACTTC. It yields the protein CASSPQRPPETQYF.

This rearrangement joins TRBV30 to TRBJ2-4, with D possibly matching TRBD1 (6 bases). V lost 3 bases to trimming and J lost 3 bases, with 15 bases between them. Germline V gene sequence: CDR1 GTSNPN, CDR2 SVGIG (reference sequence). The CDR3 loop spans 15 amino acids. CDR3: CAWSPGDGSKNIQYF. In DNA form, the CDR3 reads TGTGCCTGGAGCCCAGGGGACGGCAGCAAAAACATTCAGTACTTC. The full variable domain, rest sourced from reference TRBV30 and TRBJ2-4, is SQTIHQWPATLVQPVGSPLSLECTVEGTSNPNLYWYRQAAGRGLQLLFYSVGIGQISSEVPQNLSASRPQDRQFILSSKKLLLSDSGFYLCAWSPGDGSKNIQYFGAGTRLSVL.

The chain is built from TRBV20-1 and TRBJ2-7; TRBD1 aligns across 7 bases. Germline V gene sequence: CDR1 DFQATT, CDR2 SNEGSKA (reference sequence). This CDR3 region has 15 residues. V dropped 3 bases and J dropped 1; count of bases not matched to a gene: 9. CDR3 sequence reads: CSASGNAGGSYEQYF. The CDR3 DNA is TGCAGTGCTAGTGGTAACGCAGGGGGATCCTACGAGCAGTACTTC.

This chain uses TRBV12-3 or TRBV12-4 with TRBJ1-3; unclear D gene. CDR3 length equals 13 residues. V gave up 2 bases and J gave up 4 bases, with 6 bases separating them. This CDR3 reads CASSLFEGNTIYF. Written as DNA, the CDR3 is TGTGCCAGCAGTTTATTCGAGGGAAACACCATATATTTT.

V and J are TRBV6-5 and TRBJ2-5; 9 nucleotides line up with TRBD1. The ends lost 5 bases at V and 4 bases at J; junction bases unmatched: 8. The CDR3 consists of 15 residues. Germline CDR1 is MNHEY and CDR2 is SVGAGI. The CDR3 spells CASSIFSTGGETQYF. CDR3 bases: TGTGCCAGCAGTATATTCTCGACAGGGGGAGAGACCCAGTACTTC.

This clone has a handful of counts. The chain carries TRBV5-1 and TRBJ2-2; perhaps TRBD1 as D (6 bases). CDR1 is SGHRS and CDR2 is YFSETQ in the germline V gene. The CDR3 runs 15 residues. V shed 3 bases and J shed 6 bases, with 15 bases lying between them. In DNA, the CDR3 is TGCGCCAGCAGCTACAATAACGACAGGTCCGGGGAGCTGTTTTTT. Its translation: CASSYNNDRSGELFF.

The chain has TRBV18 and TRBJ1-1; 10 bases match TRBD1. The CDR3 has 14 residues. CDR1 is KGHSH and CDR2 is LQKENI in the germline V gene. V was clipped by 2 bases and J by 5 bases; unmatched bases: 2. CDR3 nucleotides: TGTGCCAGCTCACCATCGGGACAGGGGACTGAAGCTTTCTTT. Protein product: CASSPSGQGTEAFF.

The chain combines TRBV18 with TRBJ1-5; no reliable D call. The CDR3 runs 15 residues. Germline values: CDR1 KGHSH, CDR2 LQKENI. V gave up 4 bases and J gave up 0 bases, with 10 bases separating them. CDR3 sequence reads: CASSREGYSNQPQHF. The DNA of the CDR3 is TGTGCCAGCTCACGGGAGGGCTATAGCAATCAGCCCCAGCATTTT.

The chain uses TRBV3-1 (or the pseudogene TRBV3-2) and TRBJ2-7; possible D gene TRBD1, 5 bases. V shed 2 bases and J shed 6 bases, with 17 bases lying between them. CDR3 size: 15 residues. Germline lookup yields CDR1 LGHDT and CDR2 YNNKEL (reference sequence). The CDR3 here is CASSQLGTKGVEQYF. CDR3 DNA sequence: TGTGCCAGCAGCCAACTCGGAACCAAAGGGGTCGAGCAGTACTTC.

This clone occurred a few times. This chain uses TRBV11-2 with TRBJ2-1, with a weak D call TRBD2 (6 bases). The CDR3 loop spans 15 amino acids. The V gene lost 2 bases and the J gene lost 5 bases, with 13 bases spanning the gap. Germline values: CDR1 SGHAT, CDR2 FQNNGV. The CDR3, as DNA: TGTGCCAGCAGCTTACTAGCGTCCCGAAACAATGAGCAGTTCTTC. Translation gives CASSLLASRNNEQFF. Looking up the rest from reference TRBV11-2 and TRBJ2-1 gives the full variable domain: EAGVAQSPRYKIIEKRQSVAFWCNPISGHATLYWYQQILGQGPKLLIQFQNNGVVDDSQLPKDRFSAERLKGVDSTLKIQPAKLEDSAVYLCASSLLASRNNEQFFGPGTRLTVL.

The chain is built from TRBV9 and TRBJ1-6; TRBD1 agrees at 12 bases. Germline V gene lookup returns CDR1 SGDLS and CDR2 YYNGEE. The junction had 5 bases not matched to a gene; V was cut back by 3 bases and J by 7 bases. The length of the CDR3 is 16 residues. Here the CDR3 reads CASSEGQGAWNSPLHF. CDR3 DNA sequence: TGTGCCAGCAGCGAGGGACAGGGGGCTTGGAATTCACCCCTCCACTTT.

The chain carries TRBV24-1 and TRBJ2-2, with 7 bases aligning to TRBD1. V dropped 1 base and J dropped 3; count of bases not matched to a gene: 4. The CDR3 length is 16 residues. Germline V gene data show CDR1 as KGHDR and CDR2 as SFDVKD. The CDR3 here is CATSDFDQGDTGELFF. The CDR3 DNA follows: TGTGCCACCAGTGATTTCGACCAGGGGGACACCGGGGAGCTGTTTTTT.